Below are 4 T cell receptor beta chains sequenced from a single sample in a study of T-cell reconstitution after alpha-beta-depleted transplantation in children. The TCRbeta library incorporated unique molecular identifiers. Via MiXCR, TCRdb re-called the PCR reads, giving one row per CDR3 protein. The table includes 550,000 to 800,000 distinct CDR3 sequences, approximately 14% detected once. Sequenced here: PBMCs, sampled before TCRalphabeta/CD19-depleted stem cell transplant. These TCRs come from a girl aged 2 to 10 with congenital amegakaryocytic thrombocytopenia, due to receive a stem cell transplant.

This clonotype was found many times. The V gene is TRBV20-1, the J gene TRBJ1-2; D unresolved. The CDR3 loop spans 10 amino acids. With 3 bases removed from V and 10 bases from J, the gap between germline ends came to 9 bases. Germline-derived CDR1 and CDR2 are DFQATT and SNEGSKA (reference sequence). CDR3 sequence: CSASLGYYTF. CDR3 DNA: TGCAGTGCTAGTTTGGGTTACTACACCTTC.

This clonotype was recorded at least ten times. The chain has TRBV20-1 and TRBJ2-5; 12 nucleotides align to TRBD2. The CDR3 length is 18 residues. The J segment lost 4 bases and the V segment lost 6 bases, leaving 18 bases of the junction unmatched. Germline V gene data show CDR1 as DFQATT and CDR2 as SNEGSKA (reference sequence). The CDR3 DNA is TGCAGTGCCCTTTACCACTCCGGGACTAGCGGGTCATTAGAGACCCAGTACTTC. Protein: CSALYHSGTSGSLETQYF.

The gene calls are TRBV20-1 and TRBJ2-7, with 8 bases aligning to TRBD2. Looked up from germline, CDR1 is DFQATT and CDR2 is SNEGSKA (reference sequence). CDR3 length: 13 amino acids. J lost 5 bases, V lost 3 bases, and 6 bases had no gene match. The DNA for the CDR3 is TGCAGTGCTAGGTCAGCGGGAGTTCACGAGCAGTACTTC. This gives the protein CSARSAGVHEQYF.

This clonotype was observed a handful of times. The chain links TRBV7-9 to TRBJ2-5; 9 bases match TRBD2. CDR3 length: 17 amino acids. Trimming removed 5 bases from V and 2 bases from J; junction bases left unmatched: 12. Germline CDR1 reads SEHNR; CDR2 reads FQNEAQ (reference sequence). The CDR3 DNA is TGTGCCAGCAGCCCAAGACCTCTGACTAGCGGACAAGAGACCCAGTACTTC. Its protein is CASSPRPLTSGQETQYF. Full variable domain (remainder filled in from reference TRBV7-9 and TRBJ2-5): DTGVSQNPRHKITKRGQNVTFRCDPISEHNRLYWYRQTLGQGPEFLTYFQNEAQLEKSRLLSDRFSAERPKGSFSTLEIQRTEQGDSAMYLCASSPRPLTSGQETQYFGPGTRLLVL.